The next 10 T cell receptor beta chains were all read from a single sample in a study of blood T cell repertoires in COVID-19. Libraries were prepared by immunoSEQ multiplex PCR; TCRdb keeps only in-frame clonotypes and omits some of them. The sample includes some 250,000 clones, over 70% of them seen just once. What was sequenced was peripheral blood. The receptors derive from a man between 35 and 55 years old with acute or convalescent COVID-19.

Worth noting for this clone: The sample contains more than one DNA sequence encoding this CDR3. V is TRBV5-4 and J is TRBJ1-1, with 8 bases identical to TRBD1. The CDR3 is 15 amino acids. Per germline, CDR1 SGHNT and CDR2 YYREEE (reference sequence). V shed 0 bases and J 1 base; nucleotides not matched to a gene: 2. CDR3 sequence: CASSLGTGRNTEAFF. In DNA, the CDR3 is TGTGCCAGCAGCTTGGGGACAGGGAGGAACACTGAAGCTTTCTTT. The full variable domain, rest sourced from reference TRBV5-4 and TRBJ1-1, is ETGVTQSPTHLIKTRGQQVTLRCSSQSGHNTVSWYQQALGQGPQFIFQYYREEENGRGNFPPRFSGLQFPNYSSELNVNALELDDSALYLCASSLGTGRNTEAFFGQGTRLTVV.

V usage is TRBV12-5 and J usage is TRBJ2-1; D may be TRBD2 (6 bases). The CDR3 loop spans 15 amino acids. Per the germline V gene, CDR1 is LGHNT and CDR2 is FRNRAP. V lost 7 bases and J lost 0, with 13 bases in between. CDR3 sequence reads: CASVRDGSSYNEQFF. CDR3 DNA: TGTGCTAGTGTGCGGGACGGAAGCTCCTACAATGAGCAGTTCTTC.

The chain combines TRBV11-2 with TRBJ2-5; TRBD1 aligns across 9 bases. CDR3 length: 13 residues. J gave up 5 bases and V 3 bases, and 1 base lay outside the gene matches. Germline CDR1 and CDR2: SGHAT and FQNNGV. The CDR3 here is CASSFGQGETQYF. As DNA, the CDR3 is TGTGCCAGCAGCTTCGGACAGGGGGAGACCCAGTACTTC.

V and J are TRBV5-4 and TRBJ2-3; 11 bases line up with TRBD2. CDR1 and CDR2 from the germline V gene are SGHNT and YYREEE (reference sequence). The J segment lost 3 bases and the V segment lost 5 bases, leaving 8 bases of the junction unmatched. This CDR3 contains 16 residues. CDR3 sequence (DNA): TGTGCCAGCAGTTTCGGGCTAGCGGGAGGAACAGATACGCAGTATTTT. It specifies CASSFGLAGGTDTQYF.

This clone was seen more than once but under ten times. The chain links TRBV7-2 to TRBJ2-1; 10 bases line up with TRBD1. Losses at the gene ends were 5 bases for V and 8 bases for J; bases not matched to a gene: 9. There are 15 residues in the CDR3. Germline V gene sequence: CDR1 SGHTA, CDR2 FQGNSA. CDR3 nucleotides: TGTGCCAGCAGCGTAACCGGGACAGGGGTCGATGAGCAGTTCTTC. Translated: CASSVTGTGVDEQFF.

This clone was recorded a few times. This chain connects TRBV15 to TRBJ1-2, with D possibly matching TRBD1 (5 bases). CDR1 and CDR2 (germline): LNHNV, YYDKDF (reference sequence). CDR3 length equals 16 residues. V was trimmed by 3 bases and J by 6 bases, leaving 20 bases between them. The CDR3 here is CATSSPSGVGGDGYTF. CDR3 DNA sequence: TGTGCCACCAGCAGCCCATCGGGGGTGGGGGGGGATGGCTACACCTTC.

The V call is TRBV2, the J call TRBJ2-1; TRBD2 matches at 7 bases. The V and J ends lost 11 bases and 2 bases, in that order; junction bases with no gene match: 3. Per germline, CDR1 SNHLY and CDR2 FYNNEI. The CDR3 is 12 amino acids. The CDR3 nucleotides read TGTGCCCGAGCGGGGACCTACAATGAGCAGTTCTTC. It encodes CARAGTYNEQFF.

This chain links TRBV7-2 with TRBJ2-1; TRBD2 agrees at 9 bases. Germline CDR1 reads SGHTA; CDR2 reads FQGNSA. J gave up 8 bases and V 5 bases, and 10 bases lay outside the gene matches. This CDR3 has 15 residues. The DNA of the CDR3 is TGTGCCAGCAGCCCCGGGACTAGCATGTACGATGAGCAGTTCTTC. This codes for CASSPGTSMYDEQFF.

The chain uses TRBV4-2 and TRBJ1-1; 8 nucleotides align to TRBD1. Germline CDR1 is LGHNA and CDR2 is YNFKEQ. After removal of 8 bases from V and 6 bases from J, the junction contained 14 bases not matched to a gene. The CDR3 spans 15 residues. In DNA, the CDR3 is TGTGCCAGCTCTCAATTCGTGGACAGGGATGCTGAAGCTTTCTTT. Residues: CASSQFVDRDAEAFF.

There are a few counts of this clone. The V call is TRBV5-6, the J call TRBJ1-2, with D tentatively TRBD1 (6 bases). The CDR3 consists of 13 residues. Germline-derived CDR1 and CDR2 are SGHDT and YYEEEE. The V and J ends lost 4 bases and 2 bases respectively, with 9 bases between them. CDR3 bases: TGTGCCAGCAGCATGAGGGGGAACTATGGCTACACCTTC. Translated: CASSMRGNYGYTF.